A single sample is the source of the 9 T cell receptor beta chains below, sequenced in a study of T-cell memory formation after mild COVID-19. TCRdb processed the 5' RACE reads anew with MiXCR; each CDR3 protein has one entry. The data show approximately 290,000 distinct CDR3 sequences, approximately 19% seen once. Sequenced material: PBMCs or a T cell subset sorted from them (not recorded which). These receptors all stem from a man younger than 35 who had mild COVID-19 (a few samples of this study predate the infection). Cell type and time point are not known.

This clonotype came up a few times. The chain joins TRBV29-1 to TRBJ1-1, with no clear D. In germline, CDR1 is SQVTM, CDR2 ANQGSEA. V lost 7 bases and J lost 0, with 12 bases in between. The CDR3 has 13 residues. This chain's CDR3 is CSGARQVNTEAFF. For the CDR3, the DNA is TGCAGCGGTGCTCGGCAGGTGAACACTGAAGCTTTCTTT.

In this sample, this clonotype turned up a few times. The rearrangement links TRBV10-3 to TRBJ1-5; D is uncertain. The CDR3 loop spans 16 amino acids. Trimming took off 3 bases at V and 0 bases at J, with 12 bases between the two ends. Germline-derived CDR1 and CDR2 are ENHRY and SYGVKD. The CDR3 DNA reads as TGTGCCATCAGTGATTCTCTATCGAGTAGCAATCAGCCCCAGCATTTT. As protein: CAISDSLSSSNQPQHF.

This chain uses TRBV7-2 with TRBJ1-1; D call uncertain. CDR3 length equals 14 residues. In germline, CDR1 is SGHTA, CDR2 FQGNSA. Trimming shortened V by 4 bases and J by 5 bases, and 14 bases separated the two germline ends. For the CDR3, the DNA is TGTGCCAGCAGCTCGGGCCCCACGGGGACTGAAGCTTTCTTT. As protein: CASSSGPTGTEAFF.

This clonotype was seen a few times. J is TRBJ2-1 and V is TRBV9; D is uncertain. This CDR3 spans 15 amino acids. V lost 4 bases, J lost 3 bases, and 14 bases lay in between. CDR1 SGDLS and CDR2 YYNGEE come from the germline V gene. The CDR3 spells CASSSRRTSYNEQFF. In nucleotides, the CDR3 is TGTGCCAGCAGCTCCCGGCGGACGAGCTACAATGAGCAGTTCTTC.

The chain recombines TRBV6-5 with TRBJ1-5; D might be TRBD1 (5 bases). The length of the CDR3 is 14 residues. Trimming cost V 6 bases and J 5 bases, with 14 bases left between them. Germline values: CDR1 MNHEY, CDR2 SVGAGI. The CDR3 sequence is CASRRHRMDQPQHF. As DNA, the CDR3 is TGTGCCAGCAGACGGCACAGGATGGATCAGCCCCAGCATTTT.

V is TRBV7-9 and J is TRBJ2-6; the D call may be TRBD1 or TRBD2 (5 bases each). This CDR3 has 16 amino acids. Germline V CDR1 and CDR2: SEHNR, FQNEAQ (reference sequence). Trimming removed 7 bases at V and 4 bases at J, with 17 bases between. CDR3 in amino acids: CASKTQGDTGANVLTF. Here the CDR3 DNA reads TGTGCCAGCAAAACCCAGGGAGATACAGGGGCCAACGTCCTGACTTTC.

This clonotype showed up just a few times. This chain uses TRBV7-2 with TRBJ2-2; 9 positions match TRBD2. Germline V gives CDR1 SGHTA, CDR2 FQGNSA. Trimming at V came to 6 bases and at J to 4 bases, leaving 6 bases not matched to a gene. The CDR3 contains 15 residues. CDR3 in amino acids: CASRAAGGPTGELFF. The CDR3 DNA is TGTGCCAGCAGGGCGGCGGGGGGGCCCACCGGGGAGCTGTTTTTT.

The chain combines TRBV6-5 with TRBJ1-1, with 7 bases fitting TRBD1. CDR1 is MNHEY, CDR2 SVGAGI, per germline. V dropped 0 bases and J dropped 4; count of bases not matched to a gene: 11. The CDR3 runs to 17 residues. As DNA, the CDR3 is TGTGCCAGCAGTTACTCCCGGTCAGGGGGGCTACCCACTGAAGCTTTCTTT. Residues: CASSYSRSGGLPTEAFF.

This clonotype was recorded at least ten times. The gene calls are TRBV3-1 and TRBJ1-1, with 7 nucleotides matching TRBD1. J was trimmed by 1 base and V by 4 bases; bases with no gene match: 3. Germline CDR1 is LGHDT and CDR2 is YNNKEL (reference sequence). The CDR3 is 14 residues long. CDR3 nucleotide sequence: TGTGCCAGCAGCCGGGGACAGTCGAACACTGAAGCTTTCTTT. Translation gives CASSRGQSNTEAFF.